This is a list of T cell receptor beta chains from one sample in a study of blood T cell repertoires in COVID-19. Generated by immunoSEQ multiplex PCR, the TCRdb table keeps only in-frame clones and is missing some. Of about 100,000 clones in the sample, 88% were seen once. The sequenced material came from peripheral blood. The receptors derive from a human donor in a cohort sampled during active COVID-19. Each CDR3 is given with its conserved first and last residue. Fields, in order: D gene, V gene, J gene, clone size, CDR3 protein, CDR3 DNA. D genes are given only for firm matches. Only some rows state a clone size, as once, few, many or a class for expanded clones.

D: NA; V: TRBV7-8; J: TRBJ1-5; size: NA; CDR3: CASSLTQGPMARPQHF; DNA: TGTGCCAGCAGCTTAACCCAGGGGCCGATGGCGCGGCCCCAGCATTTT
D: NA; V: TRBV6-1; J: TRBJ1-5; size: NA; CDR3: CASSAGRHYSNQPQHF; DNA: TGTGCCAGCAGTGCTGGCAGACATTATAGCAATCAGCCCCAGCATTTT
D: TRBD2; V: TRBV4-2; J: TRBJ2-3; size: once; CDR3: CASSRSGRPGGTDTQYF; DNA: TGTGCCAGCAGCCGATCCGGGCGCCCGGGAGGGACAGATACGCAGTATTTT
D: NA; V: TRBV6-5; J: TRBJ1-1; size: NA; CDR3: CASRGGAREAFF; DNA: TGTGCCAGCAGGGGGGGAGCCCGAGAAGCTTTCTTT
D: TRBD1; V: TRBV9; J: TRBJ2-3; size: NA; CDR3: CASSVGTGVSDTQYF; DNA: TGTGCCAGCAGCGTAGGGACAGGGGTTTCAGATACGCAGTATTTT
D: NA; V: TRBV30; J: TRBJ1-1; size: NA; CDR3: CAWSVLVGTEAFF; DNA: TGTGCCTGGAGTGTACTGGTCGGCACTGAAGCTTTCTTT
D: NA; V: TRBV21-1; J: TRBJ1-1; size: NA; CDR3: CASSNRTGDTEAFF; DNA: TGTGCCAGCAGCAACCGGACAGGGGACACTGAAGCTTTCTTT
D: NA; V: TRBV18; J: TRBJ1-2; size: NA; CDR3: CASSPEDRDYGYTF; DNA: TGTGCCAGCTCACCTGAGGACAGAGACTATGGCTACACCTTC
D: TRBD2; V: TRBV10-3; J: TRBJ2-3; size: NA; CDR3: CAISEAGVGDTQYF; DNA: TGTGCCATCAGTGAAGCGGGAGTGGGAGATACGCAGTATTTT
D: NA; V: TRBV7-6; J: TRBJ2-3; size: NA; CDR3: CASSLGFGWPTNTDTQYF; DNA: TGTGCCAGCAGCTTAGGGTTTGGGTGGCCTACTAACACAGATACGCAGTATTTT
D: NA; V: TRBV18; J: TRBJ1-5; size: NA; CDR3: CASSPSDTRPQHF; DNA: TGTGCCAGCTCACCTTCGGACACTCGGCCCCAGCATTTT
D: NA; V: TRBV5-6; J: TRBJ2-2; size: NA; CDR3: CASREQPMNTGELFF; DNA: TGTGCCAGCAGGGAACAGCCCATGAACACCGGGGAGCTGTTTTTT
D: TRBD1; V: TRBV9; J: TRBJ2-5; size: NA; CDR3: CASSDYRGLGETQYF; DNA: TGTGCCAGCAGCGACTACAGGGGGCTTGGGGAGACCCAGTACTTC
D: TRBD1; V: TRBV5-1; J: TRBJ2-3; size: NA; CDR3: CASSGTGDSTDTQYF; DNA: TGCGCCAGCAGCGGGACAGGGGATAGCACAGATACGCAGTATTTT
D: TRBD1; V: TRBV27; J: TRBJ2-7; size: NA; CDR3: CASSFRDRGSEQYF; DNA: TGTGCCAGCAGTTTCCGGGACAGGGGTAGTGAGCAGTACTTC
D: TRBD2; V: TRBV6-4; J: TRBJ2-3; size: NA; CDR3: CASSGTSASTDTQYF; DNA: TGTGCCAGCAGTGGGACTAGCGCTAGCACAGATACGCAGTATTTT
D: TRBD1; V: TRBV24-1; J: TRBJ1-5; size: NA; CDR3: CATSDPTGTYNQPQHF; DNA: TGTGCCACCAGTGACCCGACAGGGACCTACAATCAGCCCCAGCATTTT
D: TRBD2; V: TRBV4-1; J: TRBJ2-1; size: NA; CDR3: CASRASGRASEQFF; DNA: TGCGCCAGCAGAGCTAGCGGGAGGGCCAGTGAGCAGTTCTTC
D: NA; V: TRBV27; J: TRBJ2-6; size: NA; CDR3: CASSPRAAGANVLTF; DNA: TGTGCCAGCAGTCCGCGGGCGGCTGGGGCCAACGTCCTGACTTTC
D: NA; V: TRBV5-1; J: TRBJ2-3; size: NA; CDR3: CASSLNTGITDTQYF; DNA: TGCGCCAGCAGCTTGAACACAGGGATCACAGATACGCAGTATTTT
D: NA; V: TRBV10-3; J: TRBJ2-2; size: once; CDR3: CAISKDTTGELFF; DNA: TGTGCCATCAGTAAGGACACGACCGGGGAGCTGTTTTTT
D: NA; V: TRBV15; J: TRBJ2-1; size: NA; CDR3: CATHARNAANEQFF; DNA: TGTGCCACCCATGCAAGGAACGCGGCGAATGAGCAGTTCTTC
D: TRBD2; V: TRBV11-1; J: TRBJ2-7; size: NA; CDR3: CASRRAGAPTYEQYF; DNA: TGTGCCAGCAGGAGAGCGGGAGCCCCAACCTACGAGCAGTACTTC
D: NA; V: TRBV5-1; J: TRBJ2-1; size: NA; CDR3: CASSLGPRNEQFF; DNA: TGCGCCAGCAGCTTGGGACCGAGGAATGAGCAGTTCTTC
D: NA; V: TRBV5-6; J: TRBJ2-3; size: NA; CDR3: CASSLGAPQYF; DNA: TGTGCCAGCAGCTTGGGGGCACCCCAGTATTTT
D: NA; V: TRBV6-6; J: TRBJ2-3; size: NA; CDR3: CASSYRGDTQYF; DNA: TGTGCCAGCAGTTACAGGGGTGATACGCAGTATTTT
D: NA; V: TRBV29-1; J: TRBJ2-2; size: NA; CDR3: CSVYQGSTGELFF; DNA: TGCAGCGTTTATCAGGGGAGCACCGGGGAGCTGTTTTTT
D: NA; V: TRBV5-1; J: TRBJ1-5; size: NA; CDR3: CASSHGESNQPQHF; DNA: TGCGCCAGCAGCCACGGGGAGAGCAATCAGCCCCAGCATTTT
D: TRBD1; V: TRBV7-2; J: TRBJ2-1; size: NA; CDR3: CASSSPTGVYNEQFF; DNA: TGTGCCAGCAGCTCACCGACAGGGGTGTACAATGAGCAGTTCTTC
D: TRBD1; V: TRBV2; J: TRBJ2-7; size: NA; CDR3: CASSQGVDYEQYF; DNA: TGTGCCAGCAGTCAGGGGGTGGACTACGAGCAGTACTTC
D: NA; V: TRBV30; J: TRBJ2-5; size: NA; CDR3: CAWRVDPKEGRKTQYF; DNA: TGTGCCTGGAGAGTGGATCCAAAGGAGGGCCGGAAGACCCAGTACTTC
D: NA; V: TRBV9; J: TRBJ2-3; size: NA; CDR3: CASSATSPPADTQYF; DNA: TGTGCCAGCAGCGCGACTAGTCCTCCGGCAGATACGCAGTATTTT
D: TRBD2; V: TRBV5-1; J: TRBJ2-7; size: NA; CDR3: CASSLKWEGSYEQYF; DNA: TGCGCCAGCAGCCTTAAGTGGGAGGGGTCCTACGAGCAGTACTTC
D: TRBD2; V: TRBV5-1; J: TRBJ2-4; size: NA; CDR3: CASSLAGEVGNIQYF; DNA: TGCGCCAGCAGCTTAGCGGGAGAAGTGGGAAACATTCAGTACTTC
D: TRBD1; V: TRBV7-2; J: TRBJ2-5; size: NA; CDR3: CASSRQGQETQYF; DNA: TGTGCCAGCAGCCGACAGGGCCAAGAGACCCAGTACTTC
D: TRBD2; V: TRBV7-2; J: TRBJ2-3; size: NA; CDR3: CASSSSGTSGPNQYF; DNA: TGTGCCAGCAGCTCCTCCGGGACTAGCGGCCCAAATCAGTATTTT
D: NA; V: TRBV6-2/TRBV6-3; J: TRBJ2-7; size: NA; CDR3: CASSYLGAREQYF; DNA: TGTGCCAGCAGTTACTTGGGGGCGCGAGAGCAGTACTTC
D: TRBD1; V: TRBV19; J: TRBJ1-2; size: NA; CDR3: CASRDRGREDYGYTF; DNA: TGTGCCAGCCGAGACAGGGGGCGCGAAGACTATGGCTACACCTTC
D: TRBD2; V: TRBV7-9; J: TRBJ2-1; size: NA; CDR3: CASSLGTSEGPGGFF; DNA: TGTGCCAGCAGCTTAGGGACTAGCGAGGGTCCTGGAGGGTTCTTC
D: NA; V: TRBV24-1; J: TRBJ2-5; size: NA; CDR3: CATSQPGALGETQYF; DNA: TGTGCCACCAGCCAGCCTGGGGCCCTCGGAGAGACCCAGTACTTC
D: NA; V: TRBV7-9; J: TRBJ2-7; size: few; CDR3: CASSSVTYEQYF; DNA: TGTGCCAGCAGCTCAGTTACCTACGAGCAGTACTTC
D: TRBD1; V: TRBV19; J: TRBJ1-4; size: NA; CDR3: CASSIRTGGITNEKLFF; DNA: TGTGCCAGTAGTATTCGAACAGGGGGCATAACTAATGAAAAACTGTTTTTT
D: TRBD1; V: TRBV12-3/TRBV12-4; J: TRBJ1-1; size: NA; CDR3: CASRIQGALGAFF; DNA: TGTGCCAGCAGGATACAGGGGGCTTTAGGAGCTTTCTTT
D: NA; V: TRBV28; J: TRBJ1-1; size: NA; CDR3: CASSRRGRATEAFF; DNA: TGTGCCAGCAGTCGCCGCGGGCGGGCCACTGAAGCTTTCTTT
D: NA; V: TRBV6-4; J: TRBJ2-3; size: NA; CDR3: CASSGPGDTQYF; DNA: TGTGCCAGCAGTGGCCCCGGAGATACGCAGTATTTT
D: NA; V: TRBV11-2; J: TRBJ2-3; size: once; CDR3: CASSPPGASTDTQYF; DNA: TGTGCCAGCAGCCCCCCCGGTGCTAGCACAGATACGCAGTATTTT
D: TRBD1; V: TRBV2; J: TRBJ1-2; size: once; CDR3: CASSQQGRLNYGYTF; DNA: TGTGCCAGCAGTCAACAGGGGAGGCTTAACTATGGCTACACCTTC
D: NA; V: TRBV20-1; J: TRBJ1-2; size: NA; CDR3: CSASHGGYTF; DNA: TGCAGTGCTAGTCATGGCGGCTACACCTTC
D: TRBD1; V: TRBV5-5; J: TRBJ1-3; size: once; CDR3: CASSWSGTEQPFTGNTIYF; DNA: TGTGCCAGCAGTTGGTCCGGGACAGAGCAGCCGTTCACTGGAAACACCATATATTTT
D: TRBD2; V: TRBV10-2; J: TRBJ2-7; size: once; CDR3: CASKASGTYEQYF; DNA: TGCGCCAGCAAGGCTAGCGGAACCTACGAGCAGTACTTC
D: NA; V: TRBV21-1; J: TRBJ2-1; size: many; CDR3: CATRRGYNEQFF; DNA: TGTGCCACTCGCAGGGGTTACAATGAGCAGTTCTTC
D: TRBD2; V: TRBV19; J: TRBJ2-1; size: once; CDR3: CASSISGGGVGTSGTNEQFF; DNA: TGTGCCAGTAGTATATCAGGGGGGGGAGTAGGGACTAGCGGTACAAATGAGCAGTTCTTC